These T cell receptor beta chains were read from a single sample in a study of cytomegalovirus exposure and HLA in healthy donors. The table came from immunoSEQ multiplex PCR; TCRdb's copy has only in-frame clones and leaves some out. Of 60,000 to 75,000 clones listed, roughly two thirds are singletons. The sample consisted of PBMCs. These receptors came from a man aged 45-65 years in good health and CMV-seronegative. Each CDR3 is given with its conserved first and last residue. A D gene is named only where the DNA matches it firmly. Size is omitted from some rows. Given values are once, few, many or a class for expanded clones.

clone_size j_call d_call v_call cdr3_aa cdr3_nt
NA TRBJ2-7 NA TRBV6-1 CASSFGGPSYEQYF TGTGCCAGCAGTTTCGGGGGGCCTTCCTACGAGCAGTACTTC
NA TRBJ2-7 NA TRBV10-3 CATSPGSYEQYF TGTGCCACCTCCCCGGGGAGCTACGAGCAGTACTTC
NA TRBJ2-3 NA TRBV9 CASSVGVAATDTQYF TGTGCCAGCAGCGTCGGGGTAGCGGCCACAGATACGCAGTATTTT
NA TRBJ2-7 TRBD2 TRBV7-6 CASSLRTSGAEQYF TGTGCCAGCAGCCTCCGGACTAGCGGGGCCGAGCAGTACTTC
NA TRBJ1-4 NA TRBV7-2 CASSLHEKLFF TGTGCCAGCAGCCTCCATGAAAAACTGTTTTTT
NA TRBJ2-1 NA TRBV6-1 CASSPRSSYNEQFF TGTGCCAGCTCTCCTCGGAGCTCCTACAATGAGCAGTTCTTC
NA TRBJ2-4 TRBD2 TRBV5-1 CASRPGLAATGIQYF TGCGCCAGCAGACCGGGACTAGCCGCCACCGGCATTCAGTACTTC
NA TRBJ1-6 NA TRBV7-2 CAFKVQQAGSPLHF TGTGCCTTCAAGGTCCAACAGGCAGGTTCACCCCTCCACTTT
few TRBJ1-5 TRBD1 TRBV6-5 CASGDRGHQPQHF TGTGCCAGCGGAGACAGGGGGCATCAGCCCCAGCATTTT
once TRBJ2-3 NA TRBV30 CAWSPGISDTQYF TGTGCCTGGAGCCCCGGGATATCAGATACGCAGTATTTT
NA TRBJ2-7 TRBD2 TRBV19 CASSPTSGGRYEQYF TGTGCCAGTTCCCCGACTAGCGGGGGGCGGTACGAGCAGTACTTC
NA TRBJ1-2 TRBD1 TRBV5-6 CASSWTGGPVANYGYTF TGTGCCAGCAGCTGGACAGGGGGCCCTGTAGCTAACTATGGCTACACCTTC
few TRBJ1-6 NA TRBV11-2 CASSLSLDSPLHF TGTGCCAGCAGCCTAAGTCTGGATTCACCCCTCCACTTT
once TRBJ1-2 NA TRBV2 CASLGPFYDRGYGYTF TGTGCCAGCCTCGGCCCGTTCTACGATCGGGGCTATGGCTACACCTTC